The rows below give T cell receptor beta chains drawn from one sample of a study of T cell repertoires in cytomegalovirus infection. Their antigens are not known. Using its own MiXCR run on the reads, TCRdb lists one record per CDR3 protein. The repertoire holds 100,000 to 150,000 distinct CDR3 sequences, roughly a third seen once, with under 70% in the top ten. The input for sequencing was CD8+ T cells from cultured PBMCs, taken from culture after CMV antigen stimulation. The receptor source for this set is a human donor in good health (CMV status not recorded). Some clones in this sample may be carry-over from other donors' samples. Each CDR3 is given with its conserved first and last residue. Fields, in order: D gene, clone size, J gene, V gene, CDR3 protein, CDR3 DNA. D genes are given only for firm matches. A row's size may be missing; if present it is once, few, many or a size class.

TRBD1 - TRBJ2-7 TRBV6-1 CASSVGQGLSYEQYF TGTGCCAGCAGTGTGGGACAGGGGTTAAGCTACGAGCAGTACTTC
TRBD2 few TRBJ2-2 TRBV4-2 CASSQELVSGGAIFSTGELFF TGTGCCAGCAGCCAAGAACTTGTAAGCGGGGGGGCCATTTTTAGCACCGGGGAGCTGTTTTTT
TRBD2 many TRBJ2-1 TRBV7-6 CASREGTSREQFF TGTGCCAGCAGGGAAGGGACTAGCCGTGAGCAGTTCTTC
- few TRBJ2-2 TRBV7-6 CASSLAGLNTGELFF TGTGCCAGCAGCTTAGCCGGGCTGAACACCGGGGAGCTGTTTTTT
- - TRBJ1-6 TRBV6-2/TRBV6-3 CASSYGVPLHF TGTGCCAGCAGTTACGGGGTACCCCTCCACTTT
TRBD1 - TRBJ2-2 TRBV5-4 CASSRTGGELFF TGTGCCAGCAGCAGGACAGGCGGGGAGCTGTTTTTT
- - TRBJ2-1 TRBV7-9 CASAPQRVWQFF TGTGCCAGTGCCCCTCAGAGGGTTTGGCAGTTCTTC
- many TRBJ1-2 TRBV5-5 CASSPGGDGYGYTF TGTGCCAGCAGCCCGGGTGGGGATGGCTATGGCTACACCTTC
- - TRBJ2-7 TRBV20-1 CSAELRGLGYEQYF TGCAGTGCGGAATTACGGGGGCTGGGCTACGAGCAGTACTTC
TRBD1 - TRBJ2-3 TRBV11-3 CASSLRTGSTDTQYF TGTGCCAGCAGCTTGCGGACAGGGAGCACAGATACGCAGTATTTT
- - TRBJ1-2 TRBV4-2 CASSQDFRGIVTFGYTF TGTGCCAGCAGCCAAGATTTTCGTGGAATCGTGACTTTTGGCTACACCTTC
- many TRBJ1-1 TRBV7-8 CASGKLGGGGHTEAFF TGTGCCAGCGGAAAACTGGGGGGAGGTGGGCACACTGAAGCTTTCTTT
- - TRBJ2-7 TRBV14 CASSQGQGQEGYEQYF TGTGCCAGCAGCCAAGGACAGGGCCAGGAGGGATACGAGCAGTACTTC
TRBD2 - TRBJ2-1 TRBV6-5 CASSIPAGGRNEQFF TGTGCCAGCAGTATACCAGCGGGGGGGCGGAATGAGCAGTTCTTC
- few TRBJ2-7 TRBV7-2 CASSYVGNEQYF TGTGCCAGCAGCTACGTAGGGAACGAGCAGTACTTC
TRBD1 once TRBJ2-7 TRBV10-3 CAIGRGNEQYF TGTGCCATCGGCAGGGGGAACGAGCAGTACTTC
- - TRBJ2-5 TRBV27 CASSPHLRTQETQYF TGTGCCAGCAGCCCCCACTTGCGGACCCAAGAGACCCAGTACTTC
- once TRBJ2-1 TRBV19 CASSIDPGTSYNEQFF TGTGCCAGTAGTATAGATCCGGGGACCTCCTACAATGAGCAGTTCTTC
TRBD2 - TRBJ2-7 TRBV6-2/TRBV6-3 CASSYRGVSYEQYF TGTGCCAGCAGTTACCGGGGGGTATCCTACGAGCAGTACTTC
- - TRBJ1-1 TRBV28 CASRERQRPMEAFF TGTGCCAGCAGAGAAAGACAGCGGCCTATGGAAGCTTTCTTT
TRBD1 few TRBJ2-2 TRBV12-3/TRBV12-4 CASSHGQGAGGELFF TGTGCCAGCAGTCACGGACAGGGGGCCGGCGGGGAGCTGTTTTTT
- few TRBJ2-4 TRBV7-8 CASSFDLAKNIQYF TGTGCCAGCAGCTTTGACTTAGCCAAAAACATTCAGTACTTC
- few TRBJ2-1 TRBV2 CASETRFPYNEQFF TGTGCCAGTGAGACTAGATTTCCCTACAATGAGCAGTTCTTC
- - TRBJ2-1 TRBV11-2 CASSSQGGVSNEQFF TGTGCCAGCAGCTCCCAGGGGGGGGTATCAAATGAGCAGTTCTTC
TRBD1 - TRBJ2-7 TRBV11-2 CASSSYRGTYEQYF TGTGCCAGCAGCTCGTACAGGGGAACCTACGAGCAGTACTTC
- - TRBJ2-7 TRBV5-6 CASSLLSFPYEQYF TGTGCCAGCAGCTTGCTCTCGTTTCCCTACGAGCAGTACTTC
- many TRBJ2-7 TRBV7-9 CASPAGRSGSTYEQYF TGTGCCAGCCCTGCGGGCAGGTCCGGGTCCACCTACGAGCAGTACTTC
- few TRBJ2-1 TRBV7-6 CASSSGAVSYNEQFF TGTGCCAGCAGCTCCGGGGCGGTCTCCTACAATGAGCAGTTCTTC
- - TRBJ2-5 TRBV12-3/TRBV12-4 CASSFSRTLESQETQYF TGTGCCAGCAGTTTTTCCCGGACATTAGAAAGCCAAGAGACCCAGTACTTC
- few TRBJ1-5 TRBV12-3/TRBV12-4 CASRQGTNQPQHF TGTGCCAGCAGGCAGGGGACCAATCAGCCCCAGCATTTT
- - TRBJ1-2 TRBV10-3 CAISESSPVNGYTF TGTGCCATCAGTGAGTCTAGCCCTGTGAATGGCTACACCTTC
- - TRBJ2-7 TRBV7-6 CASSEEAGFSYEQYF TGTGCCAGCAGTGAGGAAGCAGGGTTTTCTTACGAGCAGTACTTC
TRBD1 few TRBJ2-7 TRBV19 CASSPADRFVSYEQYF TGTGCCAGTAGCCCGGCGGACAGGTTTGTCTCCTACGAGCAGTACTTC
- - TRBJ1-5 TRBV6-2/TRBV6-3 CASREGGGIQPQHF TGTGCCAGCAGGGAGGGGGGGGGCATTCAGCCCCAGCATTTT
TRBD1 many TRBJ1-6 TRBV4-3 CASTLLAGGSSPLHF TGCGCCAGCACCCTGTTGGCAGGGGGCTCTTCACCCCTCCACTTT
- - TRBJ1-5 TRBV7-9 CASSPGQVNQPQHF TGTGCCAGCAGCCCGGGACAAGTAAATCAGCCCCAGCATTTT
- - TRBJ2-7 TRBV23-1 CASSQGRAYEQYF TGCGCCAGCAGTCAAGGCCGAGCCTACGAGCAGTACTTC